This T cell receptor (beta chain) was recovered during a study of blood T cell repertoires in COVID-19. Produced via immunoSEQ multiplex PCR; TCRdb's table is partial and in-frame only. The sample records some 120,000 clones, around 88% being singletons. The sequenced material came from peripheral blood. This TCR was recovered from a man at least 80 years old with active or convalescent COVID-19.

DNA for the CDR3: TGTGCCAGCAGCTCTAGTTGGGTCGATGGCCCCCAGCATTTT. Translated, it gives CASSSSWVDGPQHF. The chain carries TRBV5-6 and TRBJ1-5; the D is unclear. V dropped 3 bases and J dropped 10 bases, with 17 bases sitting between them. The V gene's germline CDR1 is SGHDT and CDR2 YYEEEE. The CDR3 length is 14 residues.